What follows are 3 T cell receptor beta chains derived from one specimen sequenced in a study of Graves' ophthalmopathy and Graves' hyperthyroidism. RNA transcripts were the source from which TCR beta CDR3 regions were amplified. HTBI primers served in a first-round RT-PCR, which a second-round multiplex PCR followed. MiXCR, run by TCRdb on the multiplex PCR reads, gives a single entry per CDR3 protein. This table has 500,000 to 600,000 distinct CDR3 sequences, 35% to 45% appearing once. Input material: peripheral blood or thyroid tissue (not recorded which). These receptor sequences come from an adult man with Graves' hyperthyroidism.

V gene TRBV19 combines with J gene TRBJ1-2; 10 bases fit TRBD1. Germline lookup yields CDR1 LNHDA and CDR2 SQIVND (reference sequence). The CDR3 consists of 13 residues. Losses at the gene ends were 10 bases for V and 2 bases for J; bases not matched to a gene: 4. The CDR3 coding sequence is TGTGCCACGAGGACAGGGGGAAACTATGGCTACACCTTC. Protein product: CATRTGGNYGYTF.

This clonotype occurred many times. This chain uses TRBV25-1 with TRBJ1-1; no clear D. The CDR3 loop spans 12 amino acids. Trimming took 3 bases from V and 12 from J, leaving 14 bases between them. The germline V gene encodes CDR1 MGHDK and CDR2 SYGVNS. The CDR3 loop is CASSELAERTFF. As DNA, the CDR3 is TGTGCCAGCAGTGAGCTGGCAGAGAGAACTTTCTTT.

This chain connects TRBV5-4 to TRBJ2-2, with 9 positions matching TRBD2. The ends lost 3 bases at V and 4 bases at J; junction bases unmatched: 7. In germline, CDR1 is SGHNT, CDR2 YYREEE (reference sequence). This CDR3 is 16 amino acids long. CDR3 DNA sequence: TGTGCCAGCAGCTCCCAGGGACTAGCAGGCACCGGGGAGCTGTTTTTT. Its translation is CASSSQGLAGTGELFF.